Each of the 28 T cell receptor beta chains below was sequenced from the same sample in a study of blood T cell repertoires in COVID-19. Sequencing used immunoSEQ multiplex PCR; TCRdb keeps in-frame clones, though not all of them. The sample holds some 170,000 clones; 80% are singletons and the top ten take less than 6%. Material: PBMCs or T cells enriched from blood (not recorded which). The receptor set was obtained from a man aged 35 to 55 who had recovered from COVID-19.

The rearrangement joins TRBV18 to TRBJ2-2; D gene uncertain. The CDR3 consists of 16 residues. Germline CDR1 is KGHSH and CDR2 is LQKENI. The V and J ends lost 2 bases and 0 bases respectively, with 10 bases between them. The CDR3, as DNA: TGTGCCAGCTCACCAAACAACAAAGCGAACACCGGGGAGCTGTTTTTT. Its protein is CASSPNNKANTGELFF.

The chain is built from TRBV5-1 and TRBJ2-3; 11 nucleotides line up with TRBD1. Looked up from germline, CDR1 is SGHRS and CDR2 is YFSETQ. V shed 6 bases, J shed 5 bases, and the junction held 5 bases outside the gene matches. CDR3 length: 14 amino acids. Here the CDR3 DNA reads TGCGCCAGCAATTTCGGGACAGGGGGAGATACGCAGTATTTT. Translating gives CASNFGTGGDTQYF. The full variable domain, its missing parts supplied by reference TRBV5-1 and TRBJ2-3, is KAGVTQTPRYLIKTRGQQVTLSCSPISGHRSVSWYQQTPGQGLQFLFEYFSETQRNKGNFPGRFSGRQFSNSRSEMNVSTLELGDSALYLCASNFGTGGDTQYFGPGTRLTVL.

The chain couples TRBV7-3 to TRBJ2-3; 12 nucleotides agree with TRBD2. The germline CDR1 and CDR2 sequences are SGHTA and FQGTGA. V lost 2 bases to trimming and J lost 4 bases; unmatched junction nucleotides: 1. This CDR3 spans 15 amino acids. The CDR3 nucleotides read TGTGCCAGCAGCTTAGGACTAGCGGGGCCAGATACGCAGTATTTT. As protein: CASSLGLAGPDTQYF.

V and J are TRBV5-1 and TRBJ2-5, with D possibly matching TRBD2 (5 bases). This CDR3 comprises 14 residues. Germline V gene data show CDR1 as SGHRS and CDR2 as YFSETQ. The V and J ends lost 0 bases and 5 bases respectively, with 11 bases between them. The CDR3 protein is CASSLGERRETQYF. Here the CDR3 DNA reads TGCGCCAGCAGCTTGGGCGAACGGAGGGAGACCCAGTACTTC. Together with reference TRBV5-1 and TRBJ2-5, the CDR3 gives the full variable domain: KAGVTQTPRYLIKTRGQQVTLSCSPISGHRSVSWYQQTPGQGLQFLFEYFSETQRNKGNFPGRFSGRQFSNSRSEMNVSTLELGDSALYLCASSLGERRETQYFGPGTRLLVL.

The chain couples TRBV4-2 to TRBJ1-2, with D perhaps TRBD1 (5 bases). Trimming removed 1 base from V and 3 bases from J, with 12 bases in between. This CDR3 contains 15 residues. The germline V gene encodes CDR1 LGHNA and CDR2 YNFKEQ. CDR3 region: CASSQARGIDYGYTF. The CDR3 DNA sequence: TGTGCCAGCAGCCAAGCTAGGGGCATAGACTATGGCTACACCTTC.

J is TRBJ2-7 and V is TRBV27; 13 bases line up with TRBD2. The CDR3 is made up of 15 amino acids. Germline V gives CDR1 MNHEY, CDR2 SMNVEV (reference sequence). Losses at the gene ends were 7 bases for V and 5 bases for J; bases not matched to a gene: 8. CDR3: CASTRGTSGAHEQYF. CDR3 nucleotide sequence: TGTGCCAGCACCCGAGGGACTAGCGGGGCCCACGAGCAGTACTTC.

The chain joins TRBV6-1 to TRBJ1-4; 10 nucleotides agree with TRBD1. Trimming cost V 3 bases and J 9 bases; bases outside gene matches: 7. CDR3 size: 15 residues. CDR1 is MNHNS and CDR2 is SASEGT in the germline V gene. The CDR3 nucleotides are TGTGCCAGCAGTGACCCGGGACAGGGGCTGAAAAAACTGTTTTTT. It is translated as CASSDPGQGLKKLFF.

This chain connects TRBV10-3 to TRBJ2-3; the match to TRBD1 covers 9 bases. This CDR3 is built from 15 residues. The germline CDR1 and CDR2 sequences are ENHRY and SYGVKD. Germline trimming cut 4 bases from V and 4 bases from J; bases unmatched to any gene: 6. This CDR3 reads CAISGGQGLPDTQYF. In DNA form, the CDR3 reads TGTGCCATCAGTGGGGGACAGGGATTACCAGATACGCAGTATTTT.

This clone was recorded a few times. The rearrangement joins TRBV10-3 to TRBJ1-2; the match to TRBD1 covers 10 bases. Per the germline V gene, CDR1 is ENHRY and CDR2 is SYGVKD. V shed 6 bases, J shed 8 bases, and the junction held 6 bases outside the gene matches. The CDR3 runs 13 residues. The CDR3 sequence: CAISLGTGEGYTF. The CDR3 bases are TGTGCCATCAGCCTCGGGACAGGGGAGGGCTACACCTTC.

Only one count was recorded for this clone. This rearrangement joins TRBV5-6 to TRBJ2-2, with 13 bases identical to TRBD2. This CDR3 is built from 18 residues. V trimming: 4 bases; J trimming: 6 bases; junction bases outside the gene matches: 12. The germline V gene has CDR1 SGHDT and CDR2 YYEEEE. The CDR3 DNA follows: TGTGCCAGCAGCCCGTTGACTAGCGGGGGGCCACTCGCCGGGGAGCTGTTTTTT. This sequence encodes CASSPLTSGGPLAGELFF.

The chain carries TRBV6-1 and TRBJ1-3, with no clear D. V was clipped by 0 bases and J by 0 bases, with 12 bases between them. The CDR3 sequence is 17 residues long. Germline V CDR1 and CDR2: MNHNS, SASEGT. The CDR3 coding sequence is TGTGCCAGCAGTGAAGCGGCTCCCGTACGCTCTGGAAACACCATATATTTT. Its protein is CASSEAAPVRSGNTIYF.

This clone was counted only a few times. This chain connects TRBV4-1 to TRBJ1-5, with 9 bases matching TRBD1. Germline V lookup: CDR1 MGHRA, CDR2 YSYEKL. The CDR3 sequence is 17 residues long. J was trimmed by 6 bases and V by 0 bases; bases with no gene match: 9. CDR3 loop: CASSQDDGTGLGQPQHF. CDR3 bases: TGCGCCAGCAGCCAAGATGACGGGACAGGGCTGGGTCAGCCCCAGCATTTT.

This clone was recorded a few times. This chain uses TRBV5-1 with TRBJ1-2; D call uncertain. Germline CDR1 is SGHRS and CDR2 is YFSETQ. V was shortened by 0 bases and J by 2 bases, with 5 bases between the two germline ends. CDR3 size: 13 residues. CDR3 DNA sequence: TGCGCCAGCAGCTTGGGACACAACTATGGCTACACCTTC. It encodes CASSLGHNYGYTF. The full variable domain, completed using reference TRBV5-1 and TRBJ1-2, is KAGVTQTPRYLIKTRGQQVTLSCSPISGHRSVSWYQQTPGQGLQFLFEYFSETQRNKGNFPGRFSGRQFSNSRSEMNVSTLELGDSALYLCASSLGHNYGYTFGSGTRLTVV.

V is TRBV20-1 and J is TRBJ2-7, with TRBD1 as a possible D gene (6 bases). V gave up 3 bases and J gave up 6 bases, with 15 bases separating them. Germline CDR1 and CDR2: DFQATT and SNEGSKA (reference sequence). This CDR3 has 13 residues. The CDR3 DNA reads as TGCAGTGCTAGTTCTGGACAACAGGGCGAGCAGTACTTC. As protein: CSASSGQQGEQYF.

The J gene is TRBJ1-1, the V gene TRBV18; 8 positions match TRBD1. J was trimmed by 5 bases and V by 1 base; bases with no gene match: 15. CDR1 and CDR2 (germline): KGHSH, LQKENI. The CDR3 extends over 18 amino acids. The chain's CDR3 is CASSPQELRQGHLTEAFF. In DNA form, the CDR3 reads TGTGCCAGCTCACCACAGGAGCTGAGACAGGGGCATCTGACTGAAGCTTTCTTT.

V usage is TRBV6-5 and J usage is TRBJ1-2; D gene uncertain. V was shortened by 0 bases and J by 4 bases, with 12 bases between the two germline ends. Germline V gives CDR1 MNHEY, CDR2 SVGAGI. This CDR3 comprises 15 residues. The CDR3 DNA sequence: TGTGCCAGCAGTTACTCGACGGGGTTGGGCTATGGCTACACCTTC. Protein: CASSYSTGLGYGYTF.

This rearrangement joins TRBV12-3 or TRBV12-4 to TRBJ1-6; D is unclear. The CDR3 is 13 amino acids. Trimming took off 8 bases at V and 1 base at J, with 6 bases between the two ends. The chain's CDR3 is CASSPSYNSPLHF. The CDR3 nucleotides read TGTGCCAGCTCCCCATCCTATAATTCACCCCTCCACTTT.

The J gene is TRBJ1-3, the V gene TRBV9; D might be TRBD1 (5 bases). Germline values: CDR1 SGDLS, CDR2 YYNGEE. This CDR3 has 15 amino acids. V was cut by 4 bases and J by 1 base, with 12 bases left in between. CDR3 region: CASSLQGSSGNTIYF. In DNA form, the CDR3 reads TGTGCCAGCAGCTTGCAGGGTTCTTCTGGAAACACCATATATTTT.

The count of this clone is one. The chain links TRBV2 to TRBJ1-5; 7 bases are shared with TRBD1. J gave up 5 bases and V 5 bases, and 3 bases lay outside the gene matches. Per germline, CDR1 SNHLY and CDR2 FYNNEI. This CDR3 contains 13 residues. The CDR3 DNA is TGTGCCAGCAGTTACAGGGGTGATCAGCCCCAGCATTTT. It translates to CASSYRGDQPQHF.

This clone came up a few times. V usage is TRBV11-2 and J usage is TRBJ1-2; no clear D. Germline CDR1 and CDR2: SGHAT and FQNNGV. V lost 4 bases to trimming and J lost 4 bases, with 16 bases between them. The CDR3 runs 15 residues. Here the CDR3 DNA reads TGTGCCAGCAGCTCGCGGACTAACCCCCTCTATGGCTACACCTTC. It is translated as CASSSRTNPLYGYTF.

The chain combines TRBV6-5 with TRBJ1-5, with D possibly TRBD1 on 6 matching bases. Trimming removed 7 bases from V and 13 bases from J, with 26 bases in between. Germline V CDR1 and CDR2: MNHEY, SVGAGI. This CDR3 has 15 residues. The CDR3, as DNA: TGTGCCAGCAAGGACAGTGACGATACACTGGATAAGCAGCATTTT. As protein: CASKDSDDTLDKQHF.

This clone was detected once. This rearrangement joins TRBV5-1 to TRBJ2-2; a possible D gene is TRBD2 (6 bases). The CDR3 is 14 amino acids. Germline loops: CDR1 SGHRS, CDR2 YFSETQ. Between the trimmed V and J ends, which lost 6 bases and 6 bases, there was a span of 15 bases. CDR3 loop: CASIKTTGAGELFF. The DNA of the CDR3 is TGCGCCAGCATCAAAACCACGGGGGCCGGGGAGCTGTTTTTT.

The V call is TRBV6-5, the J call TRBJ1-2; the D is unclear. Germline V lookup: CDR1 MNHEY, CDR2 SVGAGI. This CDR3 spans 13 amino acids. Trimming removed 5 bases at V and 4 bases at J, with 11 bases between. Written as DNA, the CDR3 is TGTGCCAGCAGTCCGACAAAGATCTATGGCTACACCTTC. This encodes CASSPTKIYGYTF.

Only a few counts were recorded for this clone. The chain recombines TRBV7-3 with TRBJ2-7; 11 positions match TRBD2. The J segment lost 3 bases and the V segment lost 4 bases, leaving 8 bases of the junction unmatched. The CDR3 extends over 16 amino acids. The germline gives CDR1 SGHTA, CDR2 FQGTGA. The chain's CDR3 is CASSSPLAGALYEQYV. Written as DNA, the CDR3 is TGTGCCAGCAGCTCACCACTAGCGGGGGCTCTCTACGAGCAGTACGTC.

This clone was observed once. V and J are TRBV7-3 and TRBJ2-1, with 12 bases fitting TRBD2. The CDR3 has 16 residues. The germline V gene encodes CDR1 SGHTA and CDR2 FQGTGA. V lost 5 bases, J lost 9 bases, and 11 bases stayed unmatched. This CDR3 is CASSPYSSGGAGEQFF. The CDR3 DNA reads TGTGCCAGCAGCCCCTATTCTAGCGGGGGGGCCGGTGAGCAGTTCTTC. Full variable domain (outside the CDR3, taken from reference TRBV7-3 and TRBJ2-1): GAGVSQTPSNKVTEKGKYVELRCDPISGHTALYWYRQSLGQGPEFLIYFQGTGAADDSGLPNDRFFAVRPEGSVSTLKIQRTERGDSAVYLCASSPYSSGGAGEQFFGPGTRLTVL.

The rearrangement joins TRBV12-5 to TRBJ2-1; TRBD2 matches 9 bases. This CDR3 is built from 19 residues. The junction had 13 bases not matched to a gene; V was cut back by 1 base and J by 3 bases. Germline V gene data show CDR1 as LGHNT and CDR2 as FRNRAP. Here the CDR3 DNA reads TGTGCTAGTGGTTTGGCACGACCTCTGACTAGCGGTTTCTACAATGAGCAGTTCTTC. The encoded protein is CASGLARPLTSGFYNEQFF. The variable domain in full, with the rest retrieved from reference TRBV12-5 and TRBJ2-1, is DARVTQTPRHKVTEMGQEVTMRCQPILGHNTVFWYRQTMMQGLELLAYFRNRAPLDDSGMPKDRFSAEMPDATLATLKIQPSEPRDSAVYFCASGLARPLTSGFYNEQFFGPGTRLTVL.

In this sample, this clone turned up a few times. The chain employs TRBV7-2 and TRBJ1-1, with D possibly TRBD1 on 6 matching bases. In germline, CDR1 is SGHTA, CDR2 FQGNSA. The CDR3 totals 15 residues. Trimming removed 3 bases from V and 1 base from J, with 12 bases in between. This CDR3 is CASSFPQGPNTEAFF. CDR3 in DNA: TGTGCCAGCAGCTTTCCTCAGGGGCCGAACACTGAAGCTTTCTTT.

This clone has only a few counts. The chain joins TRBV6-1 to TRBJ1-3, with unresolved D. In germline, CDR1 is MNHNS, CDR2 SASEGT. The CDR3 runs to 18 residues. Trimming stripped 1 base from V and 1 base from J, with 17 bases between. CDR3 DNA sequence: TGTGCCAGCAGTGAAGTATCATGGTCGGAGAGGTCTGGAAACACCATATATTTT. This encodes CASSEVSWSERSGNTIYF.